This T cell receptor beta chain was found in a study of beta chain features in type 1 diabetes. Donors contributed one heparinised blood draw apiece, averaging approximately 100 mL. This clone was seen a handful of times. The antigen remains unidentified. Study findings and constraints: Type 1 diabetes patients showed a moderate but significant shortening of TCRB CDR3s in all four CD4+ subsets.

cDNA synthesis used the whole RNA isolate, giving expressed TCRB sequences. The repertoire was sequenced with immunoSEQ multiplex PCR; TCRdb's copy has only in-frame clones and lacks some. The table has 200,000 to 250,000 clones, over 8.5% seen once. The germline V gene has CDR1 SGHRS and CDR2 YFSETQ. With 4 bases removed from V and 0 bases from J, the gap between germline ends came to 16 bases. This CDR3 has 17 residues. J is TRBJ2-2 and V is TRBV5-1; possibly TRBD2 for D (5 bases). Specimen: naive CD4+ T cells from blood. The origin of this receptor is a young woman in good health. The CDR3 reads CASSPDPSGTNTGELFF. Here the CDR3 DNA reads TGCGCCAGCAGCCCCGACCCCTCCGGGACGAACACCGGGGAGCTGTTTTTT.